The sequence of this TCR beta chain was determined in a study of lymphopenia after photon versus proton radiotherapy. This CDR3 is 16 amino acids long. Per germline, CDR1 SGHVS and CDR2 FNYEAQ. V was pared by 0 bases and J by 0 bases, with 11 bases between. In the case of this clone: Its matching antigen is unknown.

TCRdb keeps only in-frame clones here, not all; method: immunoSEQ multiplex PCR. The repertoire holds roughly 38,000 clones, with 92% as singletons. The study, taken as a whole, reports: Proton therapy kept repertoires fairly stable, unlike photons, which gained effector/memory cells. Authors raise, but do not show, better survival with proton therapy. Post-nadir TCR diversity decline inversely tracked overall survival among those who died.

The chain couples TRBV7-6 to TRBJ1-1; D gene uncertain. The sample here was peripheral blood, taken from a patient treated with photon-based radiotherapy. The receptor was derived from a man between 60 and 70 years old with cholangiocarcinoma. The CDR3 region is CASSLAHRSMNTEAFF. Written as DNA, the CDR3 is TGTGCCAGCAGCTTAGCACACAGAAGCATGAACACTGAAGCTTTCTTT.